The entry that follows covers one T cell receptor beta chain sequence. Its antigen is as yet unknown. This entry comes from a study of graft-versus-host responses after intestinal transplantation. CDR1 is MDHEN and CDR2 is SYDVKM in the germline V gene. CDR3 length equals 14 residues. Trimming shortened V by 5 bases and J by 0 bases, and 10 bases separated the two germline ends. Sequencing used immunoSEQ multiplex PCR; TCRdb keeps in-frame clones, though not all of them. The profile covers about 130,000 clones, with around 90% appearing a single time and about 0.19% taken by the ten largest. The sequencing used unstimulated CD4+ T cells sorted from spleen or lymph node cells, collected before intestinal transplant. This clonotype was obtained from a human donor who received an intestinal transplant. The chain couples TRBV28 to TRBJ1-2, with D hard to call. The CDR3: CASSTGRSNYGYTF. In DNA, the CDR3 is TGTGCCAGCAGTACCGGGAGATCTAACTATGGCTACACCTTC.